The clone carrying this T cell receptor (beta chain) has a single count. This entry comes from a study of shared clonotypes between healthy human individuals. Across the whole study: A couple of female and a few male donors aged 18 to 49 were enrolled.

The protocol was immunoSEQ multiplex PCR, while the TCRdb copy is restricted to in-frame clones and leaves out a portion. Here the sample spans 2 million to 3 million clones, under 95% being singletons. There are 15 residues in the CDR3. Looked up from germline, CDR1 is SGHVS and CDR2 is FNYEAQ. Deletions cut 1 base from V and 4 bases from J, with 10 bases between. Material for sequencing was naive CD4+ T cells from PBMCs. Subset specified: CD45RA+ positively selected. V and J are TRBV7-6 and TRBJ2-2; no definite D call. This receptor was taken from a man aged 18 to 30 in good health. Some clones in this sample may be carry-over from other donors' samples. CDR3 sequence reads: CASSLVGQRTGELFF. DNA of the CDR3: TGTGCCAGCAGCTTAGTTGGCCAGCGCACCGGGGAGCTGTTTTTT.